These T cell receptor beta chains were read from a single sample in a study of shared clonotypes between healthy human individuals. Generated by immunoSEQ multiplex PCR, the TCRdb table keeps only in-frame clones and is missing some. The data hold about 2.1 million clones, with roughly 93% observed a single time. Sequencing was performed on naive CD8+ T cells from PBMCs. The receptors were gathered from a young man in good health. Some clones in this sample may be carry-over from other donors' samples. Both conserved end residues are part of each CDR3. Fields, in order: J gene, D gene, V gene, clone size, CDR3 DNA, CDR3 protein. D genes are given only for firm matches. The size entry is marked missing in some rows and otherwise reads once, few, many or a size class.

J gene: TRBJ1-5; D gene: TRBD1; V gene: TRBV19; clone size: .; CDR3 DNA: TGTGCCAGTAGTCTGGACAGGGGCCCTAGCAATCAGCCCCAGCATTTT; CDR3 protein: CASSLDRGPSNQPQHF
J gene: TRBJ2-7; D gene: .; V gene: TRBV4-1; clone size: .; CDR3 DNA: TGCGCCAGCAGCCAAGTAGCCAGCCTCTACGAGCAGTACTTC; CDR3 protein: CASSQVASLYEQYF
J gene: TRBJ1-2; D gene: .; V gene: TRBV9; clone size: .; CDR3 DNA: TGTGCCAGCAGCGTAGATGAGAGGCGGCGCGAAACCTTC; CDR3 protein: CASSVDERRRETF
J gene: TRBJ2-7; D gene: .; V gene: TRBV28; clone size: .; CDR3 DNA: TGTGCCAGCAGCTACCAGGGTGGCCAGCAGTACTTC; CDR3 protein: CASSYQGGQQYF
J gene: TRBJ2-3; D gene: .; V gene: TRBV7-3; clone size: .; CDR3 DNA: TGTGCCAGCAGCCGTTCACGGTCCTCCACAGATACGCAGTATTTT; CDR3 protein: CASSRSRSSTDTQYF
J gene: TRBJ2-3; D gene: TRBD2; V gene: TRBV10-3; clone size: .; CDR3 DNA: TGTGCCATCAGTGAGCCAACGCGGGGGATCACAGATACGCAGTATTTT; CDR3 protein: CAISEPTRGITDTQYF
J gene: TRBJ2-7; D gene: TRBD2; V gene: TRBV4-3; clone size: .; CDR3 DNA: TGCGCCAGCAGCCAATCCAGACCCCCGGGACTAGCGGATTACGAGCAGTACTTC; CDR3 protein: CASSQSRPPGLADYEQYF
J gene: TRBJ2-5; D gene: TRBD2; V gene: TRBV27; clone size: .; CDR3 DNA: TGTGCCAGCAGTACCGCGAGGGAGGGCTTGAGGGAGACCCAGTACTTC; CDR3 protein: CASSTAREGLRETQYF
J gene: TRBJ2-3; D gene: .; V gene: TRBV27; clone size: .; CDR3 DNA: TGTGCCAGCAGTTTATTAATTCCAGGGGACGCAGATACGCAGTATTTT; CDR3 protein: CASSLLIPGDADTQYF
J gene: TRBJ2-7; D gene: TRBD2; V gene: TRBV7-2; clone size: .; CDR3 DNA: TGTGCCAGCAGCTTAGCGGCGGGAGGACCCTACGAGCAGTACTTC; CDR3 protein: CASSLAAGGPYEQYF
J gene: TRBJ1-3; D gene: .; V gene: TRBV10-3; clone size: .; CDR3 DNA: TGTGCCATCATGGGAGTGCTTGCCTCTGGAAACACCATATATTTT; CDR3 protein: CAIMGVLASGNTIYF
J gene: TRBJ2-7; D gene: .; V gene: TRBV11-2; clone size: .; CDR3 DNA: TGTGCCAGCAGCGCAACCGGGACATACTCCTACGAGCAGTACTTC; CDR3 protein: CASSATGTYSYEQYF
J gene: TRBJ1-5; D gene: TRBD1; V gene: TRBV5-8; clone size: .; CDR3 DNA: TGTGCCAGCAGCTTGTACGGGACAGGGTCCAATCAGCCCCAGCATTTT; CDR3 protein: CASSLYGTGSNQPQHF
J gene: TRBJ2-1; D gene: .; V gene: TRBV9; clone size: .; CDR3 DNA: TGTGCCAGCAGCGCGTCCAGCTCCTACAATGAGCAGTTCTTC; CDR3 protein: CASSASSSYNEQFF
J gene: TRBJ1-2; D gene: TRBD1; V gene: TRBV2; clone size: .; CDR3 DNA: TGTGCCAGCAGTGACACGGACAGGATCTATGGCTACACCTTC; CDR3 protein: CASSDTDRIYGYTF
J gene: TRBJ2-1; D gene: TRBD2; V gene: TRBV28; clone size: .; CDR3 DNA: TGTGCCAGCAGTACAAGACTAGCAGGAGAGCAGTTCTTC; CDR3 protein: CASSTRLAGEQFF
J gene: TRBJ1-2; D gene: TRBD1; V gene: TRBV5-4; clone size: many; CDR3 DNA: TGTGCCAGCAGCCTTCGACAGGGAGACTATGGCTACACCTTC; CDR3 protein: CASSLRQGDYGYTF
J gene: TRBJ1-2; D gene: .; V gene: TRBV9; clone size: .; CDR3 DNA: TGTGCCAGCAGCGTCGGCAGCTCGAACTATGGCTACACCTTC; CDR3 protein: CASSVGSSNYGYTF
J gene: TRBJ1-2; D gene: TRBD1; V gene: TRBV7-9; clone size: .; CDR3 DNA: TGTGCCAGCAGCTTTGCGGACAGGGCATATGGCTACACCTTC; CDR3 protein: CASSFADRAYGYTF
J gene: TRBJ1-1; D gene: TRBD1; V gene: TRBV5-4; clone size: .; CDR3 DNA: TGTGCCAGCAGCACAGGGGGTAGGGACACTGAAGCTTTCTTT; CDR3 protein: CASSTGGRDTEAFF
J gene: TRBJ2-1; D gene: TRBD2; V gene: TRBV28; clone size: .; CDR3 DNA: TGTGCCACCCTACTAGCGGGAGGACGAGAGCAGTTCTTC; CDR3 protein: CATLLAGGREQFF
J gene: TRBJ1-1; D gene: .; V gene: TRBV7-9; clone size: once; CDR3 DNA: TGTGCCAGCAGGTCCAGGGGAGGCACTGAAGCTTTCTTT; CDR3 protein: CASRSRGGTEAFF
J gene: TRBJ2-7; D gene: .; V gene: TRBV29-1; clone size: once; CDR3 DNA: TGCAGCGTTCAAGGGACCGAGCAGTACTTC; CDR3 protein: CSVQGTEQYF
J gene: TRBJ1-1; D gene: .; V gene: TRBV5-6; clone size: once; CDR3 DNA: TGTGCCAGCAGCTTGGTTTTACAGGGAGACACTGAAGCTTTCTTT; CDR3 protein: CASSLVLQGDTEAFF
J gene: TRBJ2-1; D gene: TRBD2; V gene: TRBV28; clone size: .; CDR3 DNA: TGTGCCAGCAGTTTATTTTCTAGCGGGCCCGACAATGAGCAGTTCTTC; CDR3 protein: CASSLFSSGPDNEQFF
J gene: TRBJ1-5; D gene: .; V gene: TRBV15; clone size: .; CDR3 DNA: TGTGCCACCAGCAGCAGGGGCAATCAGCCCCAGCATTTT; CDR3 protein: CATSSRGNQPQHF
J gene: TRBJ2-7; D gene: .; V gene: TRBV6-4; clone size: .; CDR3 DNA: TGTGCCAGCAGTCTTGGGGGACAAGCCTACGAGCAGTACTTC; CDR3 protein: CASSLGGQAYEQYF
J gene: TRBJ2-5; D gene: TRBD2; V gene: TRBV2; clone size: .; CDR3 DNA: TGTGCCAGCAGTGGGGGTAGCGGGGAGGTGGAGACCCAGTACTTC; CDR3 protein: CASSGGSGEVETQYF
J gene: TRBJ1-1; D gene: TRBD1; V gene: TRBV6-1; clone size: .; CDR3 DNA: TGTGCCAGCACATCCGGGACAGGGGGCACTGAAGCTTTCTTT; CDR3 protein: CASTSGTGGTEAFF
J gene: TRBJ1-1; D gene: .; V gene: TRBV6-5; clone size: .; CDR3 DNA: TGTGCCAGCAGTTACTCAATACAGGGTGGCACTGAAGCTTTCTTT; CDR3 protein: CASSYSIQGGTEAFF
J gene: TRBJ1-1; D gene: TRBD1; V gene: TRBV10-3; clone size: .; CDR3 DNA: TGTGCCATCAAAGGACAGGGGGCGCAGAACACTGAAGCTTTCTTT; CDR3 protein: CAIKGQGAQNTEAFF
J gene: TRBJ2-3; D gene: TRBD1; V gene: TRBV5-6; clone size: .; CDR3 DNA: TGTGCCAGCAGCTTTGGGACAGGAGGGTCTACGCAGTATTTT; CDR3 protein: CASSFGTGGSTQYF
J gene: TRBJ2-1; D gene: .; V gene: TRBV11-3; clone size: .; CDR3 DNA: TGTGCCAGCAGCTCTAGGACGGGGAACAATGAGCAGTTCTTC; CDR3 protein: CASSSRTGNNEQFF
J gene: TRBJ1-3; D gene: .; V gene: TRBV28; clone size: .; CDR3 DNA: TGTGCCAGCAGGTGGGGGCAGGGTCCAAACACCATATATTTT; CDR3 protein: CASRWGQGPNTIYF
J gene: TRBJ1-1; D gene: TRBD1; V gene: TRBV4-1; clone size: .; CDR3 DNA: TGCGCCAGCAGCCAATCCTTTCCGTCAGGGGGCGGCACTGAAGCTTTCTTT; CDR3 protein: CASSQSFPSGGGTEAFF
J gene: TRBJ1-2; D gene: .; V gene: TRBV14; clone size: .; CDR3 DNA: TGTGCCAGCAGCCGCTACAGGGTTGGGGGGGATGGCTACACCTTC; CDR3 protein: CASSRYRVGGDGYTF
J gene: TRBJ2-1; D gene: TRBD1; V gene: TRBV5-4; clone size: .; CDR3 DNA: TGTGCCAGCAGCTTGGGCCCCGGACAGGGAAGAGGATCCTACAATGAGCAGTTCTTC; CDR3 protein: CASSLGPGQGRGSYNEQFF
J gene: TRBJ2-1; D gene: .; V gene: TRBV28; clone size: .; CDR3 DNA: TGTGCCAGCAGTTCAAGGGGCGACCCTTACAATGAGCAGTTCTTC; CDR3 protein: CASSSRGDPYNEQFF
J gene: TRBJ1-2; D gene: .; V gene: TRBV5-6; clone size: .; CDR3 DNA: TGTGCCAGCAGCTTGGAAAGCTGGGGCTACACCTTC; CDR3 protein: CASSLESWGYTF
J gene: TRBJ2-7; D gene: TRBD2; V gene: TRBV4-1; clone size: .; CDR3 DNA: TGCGCCAGCAGCCAACGGACTAGCGGGAAGTACGAGCAGTACTTC; CDR3 protein: CASSQRTSGKYEQYF
J gene: TRBJ2-7; D gene: TRBD1; V gene: TRBV6-5; clone size: .; CDR3 DNA: TGTGCCAGCAGTTACGGGACAGAACCCTCCTACGAGCAGTACTTC; CDR3 protein: CASSYGTEPSYEQYF
J gene: TRBJ1-2; D gene: .; V gene: TRBV20-1; clone size: .; CDR3 DNA: TGCAGGCCGGGGTGGGGCTACACCTTC; CDR3 protein: CRPGWGYTF
J gene: TRBJ1-3; D gene: TRBD1; V gene: TRBV28; clone size: once; CDR3 DNA: TGTGCCAGCAGTTTATTTGGGACAGTCTCTGGAAACACCATATATTTT; CDR3 protein: CASSLFGTVSGNTIYF
J gene: TRBJ2-1; D gene: TRBD2; V gene: TRBV16; clone size: .; CDR3 DNA: TGTGCCAGCAGCCATCCTGCCGGGACTATCAATGAGCAGTTCTTC; CDR3 protein: CASSHPAGTINEQFF
J gene: TRBJ2-5; D gene: TRBD2; V gene: TRBV13; clone size: .; CDR3 DNA: TGTGCCAGCAGCCCATTCGGGACTAGCGGGATCCAAGAGACCCAGTACTTC; CDR3 protein: CASSPFGTSGIQETQYF